A selection of T cell receptor beta chains follows, all from one sample in a study of OX40 agonist ivuxolimab in advanced cancers. Sequencing used immunoSEQ multiplex PCR; TCRdb keeps in-frame clones, though not all of them. Of tens of thousands of clones listed, 80% to 95% were seen once; the top ten hold roughly 2.4%. Material: CD4+ or CD8+ T cells sorted from blood, obtained in a trial of the OX40 agonist ivuxolimab. The receptors shown here come from an adult with an advanced solid tumor such as melanoma, head and neck, liver or kidney cancer. Both conserved end residues are part of each CDR3. A D gene is named only where the DNA matches it firmly. The size of a clone is reported for some rows only, either as once, few or many, or as a class for expanded clones.

d_call: .
j_call: TRBJ1-4
clone_size: .
v_call: TRBV18
cdr3_nt: TGTGCCAGCTCATCCATGGAGGAAAAACTGTTTTTT
cdr3_aa: CASSSMEEKLFF

d_call: TRBD1
j_call: TRBJ2-2
clone_size: .
v_call: TRBV7-2
cdr3_nt: TGTGCCAGCAGCGGGCCCGGAGGGACAGGGGGTTTGAAGGGGGAGCTGTTTTTT
cdr3_aa: CASSGPGGTGGLKGELFF

d_call: .
j_call: TRBJ2-5
clone_size: .
v_call: TRBV27
cdr3_nt: TGTGCCACCAGGGAGGTTGCGCGAGAGACCCAGTACTTC
cdr3_aa: CATREVARETQYF

d_call: TRBD1
j_call: TRBJ2-7
clone_size: .
v_call: TRBV5-3
cdr3_nt: TGTGCCAGCAACTTTGGGGACAGGACCTACGAGCAGTACTTC
cdr3_aa: CASNFGDRTYEQYF

d_call: .
j_call: TRBJ2-3
clone_size: .
v_call: TRBV29-1
cdr3_nt: TGCAGCGTTGGGGGGTGGGTCGGTACAGATACGCAGTATTTT
cdr3_aa: CSVGGWVGTDTQYF

d_call: TRBD2
j_call: TRBJ2-1
clone_size: .
v_call: TRBV5-1
cdr3_nt: TGCGCCAGCAGCCCGACTAGCGGGATGAATGAGCAGTTCTTC
cdr3_aa: CASSPTSGMNEQFF

d_call: .
j_call: TRBJ1-3
clone_size: .
v_call: TRBV6-5
cdr3_nt: TGTGCCAGCAGTTATGGGGGGGCTTCTGGAAACACCATATATTTT
cdr3_aa: CASSYGGASGNTIYF

d_call: TRBD2
j_call: TRBJ2-3
clone_size: .
v_call: TRBV18
cdr3_nt: TGTGCCAGCTCCTCGACTAGCGGGGTGGGCACAGATACGCAGTATTTT
cdr3_aa: CASSSTSGVGTDTQYF

d_call: TRBD1
j_call: TRBJ1-4
clone_size: .
v_call: TRBV6-6
cdr3_nt: TGTGCCAGCAGTTACGCGACAGGGATGGGTGAAAAACTGTTTTTT
cdr3_aa: CASSYATGMGEKLFF

d_call: .
j_call: TRBJ2-7
clone_size: once
v_call: TRBV28
cdr3_nt: TGTGCCAGCAGTTCTCTGGGCGGGACGGGCCCTTACGAGCAGTACTTC
cdr3_aa: CASSSLGGTGPYEQYF

d_call: .
j_call: TRBJ2-1
clone_size: .
v_call: TRBV4-3
cdr3_nt: TGCGCCAGCAGCCACCTAGCGAGCTCCTACAATGAGCAGTTCTTC
cdr3_aa: CASSHLASSYNEQFF